This T cell receptor (beta chain) was sequenced during a study of radiation and T cells in renal cell carcinoma. Germline V CDR1 and CDR2: GTSNPN, SVGIG (reference sequence). V lost 5 bases, J lost 1 base, and 15 bases stayed unmatched. The CDR3 spans 17 residues. Documented time point: blood 2 weeks post-SBRT. Treatment indicated: 15 Gy SBRT to primary tumor, nephrectomy 4 weeks later. TCRdb's copy holds only in-frame clones and misses some; the assay was immunoSEQ multiplex PCR. The data hold roughly 130,000 clones, with about 81% observed a single time. This sample comprised blood, obtained from a patient whose treatment included radiotherapy and nephrectomy. The source of this sequence is a woman between 55 and 75 years old with renal cell carcinoma. The chain employs TRBV30 and TRBJ2-7; 9 bases match TRBD2. The CDR3, as DNA: TGTGCCTGGTCGGGACTAGCACTCCCCAGGGGTTCCTACGAGCAGTACTTC. This sequence encodes CAWSGLALPRGSYEQYF. The full variable domain, with the rest looked up from reference TRBV30 and TRBJ2-7, is SQTIHQWPATLVQPVGSPLSLECTVEGTSNPNLYWYRQAAGRGLQLLFYSVGIGQISSEVPQNLSASRPQDRQFILSSKKLLLSDSGFYLCAWSGLALPRGSYEQYFGPGTRLTVT.